This TCR beta chain was sequenced in a study of blood T cell repertoires in COVID-19. Study summary: PBMCs, B-cell-depleted T cells, or T cells provided the cDNA or gDNA that made up the material.

Assay used: immunoSEQ multiplex PCR; TCRdb lists only in-frame clones, some missing. The profile shows about 64,000 clones, approximately 78% of them singletons. The CDR3 loop spans 17 amino acids. Trimming removed 5 bases from V and 4 bases from J, with 21 bases in between. CDR1 is LGHDT, CDR2 YNNKEL, per germline (reference sequence). This TCR derives from a human donor in a cohort sampled during active COVID-19. Sample: peripheral blood. This sequence joins TRBV3-1 (or the pseudogene TRBV3-2) and TRBJ2-4; D unresolved. The CDR3 nucleotides are TGTGCCAGCAGCGGTCAGTGTCCTTTGCAAAGAAAAAACATTCAGTACTTC. Amino acid sequence: CASSGQCPLQRKNIQYF.